These T cell receptor beta chains were read from a single sample in a study of T cell changes during pregnancy in multiple sclerosis. TCRdb's copy holds only in-frame clones and misses some; the assay was immunoSEQ multiplex PCR. The table records some 100,000 clones, around nine tenths of them present only once. Source: peripheral blood, taken in the second trimester of pregnancy. Every receptor here comes from a female donor with multiple sclerosis, enrolled in a pregnancy study. Each CDR3 is given with its conserved first and last residue. Clone sizes are given selectively: once, few, many, or a class where the clone is expanded.

v_gene	j_gene	abundance	CDR3aa
TRBV9	TRBJ2-2	NA	CASSVHGTPTGELFF
TRBV5-1	TRBJ2-7	NA	CASSLTSGTGPEQYF
TRBV6-1	TRBJ1-1	NA	CASSGGHLNTEAFF
TRBV7-2	TRBJ1-3	NA	CASSLVGGGNTIYF
TRBV7-9	TRBJ1-2	NA	CASSLENGGLGYGYTF
TRBV11-2	TRBJ2-1	NA	CASSLVLAGAGAAGEQFF
TRBV11-2	TRBJ2-4	NA	CASSLGRLAALAKNIQYF
TRBV10-3	TRBJ2-7	NA	CATQGLIEQYF
TRBV27	TRBJ2-3	once	CASRHLGRRSTDTQYF
TRBV28	TRBJ2-7	NA	CASSTPNYEQYF
TRBV5-6	TRBJ2-7	NA	CASSLDRRYEQYF
TRBV5-1	TRBJ2-7	NA	CASSLDRSDVREQYF
TRBV11-2	TRBJ2-7	NA	CASSPSTGEAYEQYF
TRBV6-1	TRBJ1-4	NA	CASSATGSEFPRNEKLFF
TRBV7-6	TRBJ1-4	NA	CASSLGSGVATNEKLFF
TRBV10-3	TRBJ1-5	NA	CAISEGGGESNQPQHF
TRBV9	TRBJ1-3	NA	CASSPGHGNTIYF
TRBV7-2	TRBJ2-2	once	CASSSGGFPGELFF
TRBV6-4	TRBJ2-1	NA	CASSQTGGLAGEQFF
TRBV7-9	TRBJ1-2	NA	CASSGRTDYGYTF
TRBV6-5	TRBJ1-5	NA	CASRSDRGLGQPQHF
TRBV30	TRBJ2-5	NA	CAWSVNLYQETQYF
TRBV30	TRBJ1-5	NA	CAWSGTQREPQHF
TRBV19	TRBJ2-7	few	CASTPGRGSSYEQYF
TRBV5-6	TRBJ2-5	NA	CASSGADLQETQYF
TRBV7-9	TRBJ1-4	NA	CASSSGRVEYEKLFF
TRBV5-1	TRBJ2-7	NA	CASSFLAEYEQYF
TRBV12-2	TRBJ1-2	NA	CASRLARGNYGYTF
TRBV10-3	TRBJ2-7	NA	CAIRPDRGEYEQYF
TRBV5-4	TRBJ1-1	NA	CASSLTGDGTEAFF
TRBV27	TRBJ1-5	NA	CASRETGSYSNQPQHF
TRBV30	TRBJ2-1	NA	CAWRSRSIRPSFYNEQFF
TRBV5-4	TRBJ2-6	NA	CASSPWGQYRSGANVLTF
TRBV30	TRBJ2-2	NA	CAWTGANTGELFF
TRBV5-1	TRBJ2-5	NA	CASSSLDSLGKTQYF
TRBV27	TRBJ2-2	NA	CASSSGGTGELFF
TRBV5-1	TRBJ2-3	NA	CASSGTSGRAADTQYF
TRBV7-2	TRBJ2-3	NA	CASGLTDISTDTQYF
TRBV19	TRBJ2-7	NA	CASSIVYRGGLDEQYF
TRBV14	TRBJ2-5	NA	CASSQTGGRARETQYF
TRBV9	TRBJ2-1	once	CASSVEGLAGGYNEQFF
TRBV5-1	TRBJ2-3	once	CASSFRSSGREDTQYF
TRBV6-5	TRBJ1-1	NA	CASRGTGRTEAFF
TRBV2	TRBJ2-5	NA	CASFWGLAGGAGETQYF
TRBV28	TRBJ2-3	NA	CASSRTGGTDTQYF
TRBV9	TRBJ2-7	NA	CASSVGGYSYEQYF
TRBV19	TRBJ2-7	NA	CASSTSSYSGSEDEQYF
TRBV4-2	TRBJ1-1	NA	CASSQALRESEAFF
TRBV15	TRBJ1-2	NA	CATSYSLGGQGSSYGYTF
TRBV30	TRBJ1-5	NA	CAWSVGLGDQPQHF
TRBV16	TRBJ2-7	NA	CASSQSGPLPYEQYF